The 18 T cell receptor beta chains presented below share a single source sample, sequenced in a study of identical twins. Each CDR3 protein is one row after TCRdb ran MiXCR on the 5' RACE reads. The sample has about 530,000 distinct CDR3 sequences, approximately 20% seen once. These data are also associated with another study on yellow fever vaccine responses in identical twins.

The sequencing input was CD4+ T cells sorted from blood. Receptor source: a woman aged 18-29 years in good health.

The genes are TRBV9 and TRBJ1-1, with D hard to call. The CDR3 runs 15 residues. The germline V and J ends were trimmed by 4 bases and 0 bases, with 13 bases remaining between them. Per germline, CDR1 SGDLS and CDR2 YYNGEE. The CDR3: CASSPGGAMNTEAFF. CDR3 coding DNA: TGTGCCAGCAGCCCTGGCGGAGCCATGAACACTGAAGCTTTCTTT.

Notes on this clonotype: A read error may produce the germline difference seen at one junction end. V gene TRBV12-3 or TRBV12-4 combines with J gene TRBJ2-1, with 7 bases matching TRBD2. The CDR3 has 11 amino acids. This CDR3 reads CASSPGTNCSF. The CDR3 DNA reads TGTGCCAGCAGCCCCGGGACTAATTGCTCCTTC.

This sequence joins TRBV7-3 and TRBJ1-1; D is unclear. Trimming took off 2 bases at V and 5 bases at J, with 15 bases between the two ends. CDR3 length: 15 residues. The germline V gene encodes CDR1 SGHTA and CDR2 FQGTGA. The CDR3 is CASSLEKGSGTEAFF. For the CDR3, the DNA is TGTGCCAGCAGCTTAGAGAAGGGTTCGGGAACTGAAGCTTTCTTT.

The chain couples TRBV19 to TRBJ2-1, with 11 bases aligning to TRBD2. Germline lookup yields CDR1 LNHDA and CDR2 SQIVND (reference sequence). This CDR3 region has 15 residues. J was trimmed by 4 bases and V by 7 bases; bases with no gene match: 6. The CDR3 coding sequence is TGTGCCAGTATTAGCGGGAGGGCCGGGTACAATGAGCAGTTCTTC. Protein sequence: CASISGRAGYNEQFF.

The V call is TRBV12-3 or TRBV12-4, the J call TRBJ2-2; the D is unclear. The germline V and J ends were trimmed by 3 bases and 0 bases, with 11 bases remaining between them. This CDR3 is built from 16 residues. The CDR3 here is CASSFGRWPNTGELFF. The CDR3 nucleotides read TGTGCCAGCAGTTTCGGTCGGTGGCCGAACACCGGGGAGCTGTTTTTT.

This clonotype was counted only a few times. This rearrangement joins TRBV11-2 to TRBJ2-5, with D tentatively TRBD2 (5 bases). Germline-derived CDR1 and CDR2 are SGHAT and FQNNGV. The CDR3 is 15 residues long. V was trimmed by 4 bases and J by 9 bases, leaving 21 bases between them. The CDR3 sequence: CASSSLSGTLGAQYF. The CDR3 DNA reads TGTGCCAGCAGCTCACTTAGTGGCACCCTCGGGGCCCAGTACTTC.

The chain joins TRBV19 to TRBJ2-2; 11 bases fit TRBD1. The V and J ends lost 6 bases and 5 bases, in that order; junction bases with no gene match: 8. The CDR3 loop spans 16 amino acids. Germline CDR1 and CDR2: LNHDA and SQIVND (reference sequence). CDR3 residues: CASRTRTGGVTGELFF. Here the CDR3 DNA reads TGTGCCAGTAGAACCCGGACAGGGGGCGTAACCGGGGAGCTGTTTTTT.

The V call is TRBV4-2, the J call TRBJ2-7; 7 positions agree with TRBD1. CDR1 is LGHNA, CDR2 YNFKEQ, per germline. The CDR3 runs to 15 residues. With 4 bases clipped from V and 3 bases from J, the junction kept 9 bases outside the gene matches. The chain's CDR3 is CASSPTPGQNYEQYF. The DNA of the CDR3 is TGTGCCAGCAGCCCTACCCCGGGACAGAACTACGAGCAGTACTTC.

The V call is TRBV12-5, the J call TRBJ2-2; D is uncertain. Germline CDR1 is LGHNT and CDR2 is FRNRAP. The CDR3 sequence is 12 residues long. Between the trimmed V and J ends, which lost 6 bases and 4 bases, there was a span of 6 bases. The CDR3 reads CASGRSTGELFF. The CDR3 region has the DNA TGTGCTAGTGGAAGGAGCACCGGGGAGCTGTTTTTT.

The chain joins TRBV6-5 to TRBJ2-3; 10 positions match TRBD2. Germline assignment: CDR1 MNHEY and CDR2 SVGAGI. The V and J ends lost 2 bases and 0 bases, in that order; junction bases with no gene match: 5. CDR3 length: 17 amino acids. CDR3 in DNA: TGTGCCAGCAGTTACGCAACTAGCGGGGCTAGCACAGATACGCAGTATTTT. Its translation is CASSYATSGASTDTQYF.

This clonotype was recorded a few times. DNA of the CDR3: TGCGCCAGCAGCTTGGAAGGCACCTCTGAAGCTTTCTTT. It translates to CASSLEGTSEAFF. This chain joins TRBV5-1 and TRBJ1-1; D is unresolved. This CDR3 is built from 13 residues. Trimming stripped 0 bases from V and 6 bases from J, with 9 bases between. In germline, CDR1 is SGHRS, CDR2 YFSETQ.

The chain is built from TRBV4-2 and TRBJ2-7; D is possibly TRBD2 (6 bases). This CDR3 spans 14 amino acids. V was shortened by 0 bases and J by 4 bases, with 10 bases between the two germline ends. From germline, CDR1 is LGHNA and CDR2 YNFKEQ. This CDR3 reads CASSQERRGYEQYF. The DNA for the CDR3 is TGTGCCAGCAGCCAAGAAAGGCGGGGTTACGAGCAGTACTTC.

This clonotype has more than one count but fewer than ten. V and J are TRBV12-3 or TRBV12-4 and TRBJ2-3, with a weak D call TRBD2 (6 bases). The V end was cut by 4 bases, the J end by 3 bases, with 17 bases between. The CDR3 consists of 16 residues. CDR3 in DNA: TGTGCCAGCAGTTCAAAACTAGCAATGGTGACAGATACGCAGTATTTT. Its protein product is CASSSKLAMVTDTQYF.

The chain employs TRBV28 and TRBJ2-7, with D perhaps assigned TRBD1 or TRBD2 (5 bases each). V shed 6 bases and J shed 2 bases, with 14 bases lying between them. Germline V gives CDR1 MDHEN, CDR2 SYDVKM. The CDR3 extends over 14 amino acids. CDR3 DNA: TGTGCCAGCAGACTCGGGACGGCAACCTACGAGCAGTACTTC. Translation: CASRLGTATYEQYF.

V and J are TRBV11-2 and TRBJ2-1; D is unclear. Deletions cut 5 bases from V and 10 bases from J, with 18 bases between. Germline V gene lookup returns CDR1 SGHAT and CDR2 FQNNGV. The CDR3 spans 14 residues. The CDR3: CASSPYPRDGEQFF. CDR3 DNA sequence: TGTGCCAGCAGCCCCTATCCCAGAGACGGCGAGCAGTTCTTC.

The DNA for the CDR3 is TGTGCCAGCACCCTTAGCGGGGGCCACTACAATGAGCAGTTCTTC. Translated: CASTLSGGHYNEQFF. The rearrangement links TRBV12-3 or TRBV12-4 to TRBJ2-1; 9 bases are a match to TRBD2. The CDR3 length is 15 residues. After removal of 7 bases from V and 3 bases from J, the junction contained 7 bases not matched to a gene.

A few counts support this clonotype. The chain couples TRBV11-2 to TRBJ2-3; 10 positions match TRBD2. V lost 5 bases to trimming and J lost 3 bases; unmatched junction nucleotides: 2. CDR3 size: 14 residues. CDR1 and CDR2 (germline): SGHAT, FQNNGV. The CDR3 reads CASSKREGTDTQYF. The DNA for the CDR3 is TGTGCCAGCAGCAAGCGGGAGGGGACAGATACGCAGTATTTT.

In this sample, this clonotype turned up a few times. The chain recombines TRBV2 with TRBJ2-1; weak D call: TRBD2 (7 bases). This CDR3 has 14 residues. Per the germline V gene, CDR1 is SNHLY and CDR2 is FYNNEI. V dropped 7 bases and J dropped 0 bases, with 10 bases sitting between them. In DNA form, the CDR3 reads TGTGCCAGCATGGGAGGGGGCTCCTACAATGAGCAGTTCTTC. Amino acid sequence: CASMGGGSYNEQFF.